The 2 T cell receptor beta chains presented below share a single source sample, sequenced in a study of cytomegalovirus exposure and HLA in healthy donors. PCR used 60 Vbeta primers and 13 Jbeta primers. Libraries were prepared by immunoSEQ multiplex PCR; TCRdb keeps only in-frame clonotypes and omits some of them. There are tens of thousands of clones in the sample; 65% to 80% occur only once, and less than 25% lies in the top ten. Input material: PBMCs. The source of these receptors is a man aged 40-49 years in good health and CMV-seropositive.

This clone was seen more than once but under ten times. The chain combines TRBV19 with TRBJ2-1, with D possibly matching TRBD2 (6 bases). The CDR3 covers 13 residues. Between the trimmed V and J ends, which lost 7 bases and 8 bases, there was a span of 15 bases. Per germline, CDR1 LNHDA and CDR2 SQIVND (reference sequence). The CDR3 loop is CASKPPGRHEQFF. As DNA, the CDR3 is TGTGCCAGTAAGCCGCCAGGGAGGCATGAGCAGTTCTTC. The full variable domain, in which reference TRBV19 and TRBJ2-1 provide the parts outside the CDR3, is DGGITQSPKYLFRKEGQNVTLSCEQNLNHDAMYWYRQDPGQGLRLIYYSQIVNDFQKGDIAEGYSVSREKKESFPLTVTSAQKNPTAFYLCASKPPGRHEQFFGPGTRLTVL.

V gene TRBV7-8 combines with J gene TRBJ1-1; D is perhaps TRBD1 (6 bases). The CDR3 runs 13 residues. The V gene lost 4 bases and the J gene lost 2 bases, with 8 bases spanning the gap. CDR1 and CDR2 from the germline V gene are SGHVS and FQNEAQ. CDR3 nucleotides: TGTGCCAGCAGCTCGGACAGAAACACTGAAGCTTTCTTT. It codes for CASSSDRNTEAFF.